The clone carrying this T cell receptor (beta chain) came up a few times. Its cognate antigen is unknown. V gave up 7 bases and J gave up 3 bases, with 16 bases separating them. Germline V lookup: CDR1 SEHNR, CDR2 FQNEAQ (reference sequence). The CDR3 runs 14 residues. This sample is part of a study of identical twins. Study results and limitations: A partial confounding effect on zero-insertion analyses could come from invariant MAIT and iNKT cells.

TCRdb analysed the 5' RACE reads with MiXCR anew, one entry per CDR3 protein. The data contain hundreds of thousands of distinct CDR3 sequences, just under 9.5% of them singletons. In addition, the sample was reused for a study of yellow fever vaccine responses in identical twins.

The J gene is TRBJ2-7, the V gene TRBV7-9; D not resolved. The sequencing sample was made of CD8+ T cells sorted from blood. This TCR derives from a woman between 18 and 30 years old in good health. The DNA for the CDR3 is TGTGCCAGCAATCACGAAGTGGGTGACTACGAGCAGTACTTC. This gives the protein CASNHEVGDYEQYF.